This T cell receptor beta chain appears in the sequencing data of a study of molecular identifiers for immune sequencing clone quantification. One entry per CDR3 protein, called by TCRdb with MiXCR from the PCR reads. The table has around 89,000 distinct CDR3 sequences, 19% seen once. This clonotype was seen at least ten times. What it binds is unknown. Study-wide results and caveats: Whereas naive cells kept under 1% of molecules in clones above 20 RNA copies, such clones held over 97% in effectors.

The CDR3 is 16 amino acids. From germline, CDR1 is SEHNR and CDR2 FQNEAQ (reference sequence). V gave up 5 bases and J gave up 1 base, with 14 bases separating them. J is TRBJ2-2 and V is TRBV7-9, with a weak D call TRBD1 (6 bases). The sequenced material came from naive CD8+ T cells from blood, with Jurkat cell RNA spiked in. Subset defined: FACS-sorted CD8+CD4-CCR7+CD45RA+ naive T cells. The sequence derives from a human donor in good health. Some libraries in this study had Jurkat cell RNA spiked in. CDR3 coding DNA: TGTGCCAGCAGCCCTCTGGTGACAGGGAACACCGGGGAGCTGTTTTTT. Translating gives CASSPLVTGNTGELFF.